This T cell receptor beta chain was recorded in a study of blood T cell repertoires in COVID-19. Across the whole study: T cells, B-cell-depleted T cells, or PBMCs provided the cDNA or gDNA that served as material.

The CDR3 loop spans 13 amino acids. Trimming pared 10 bases from V and 3 bases from J, leaving 12 bases between. Assay: immunoSEQ multiplex PCR; the TCRdb copy retains only in-frame clones and omits some. Among just over 300,000 clones, roughly nine tenths were seen once, and the ten largest hold 1.8%. While infection was still active, Seattle patients were enrolled and then followed longitudinally. The chain is built from TRBV12-3 or TRBV12-4 and TRBJ2-2; no firm D call. The sequenced sample consisted of peripheral blood. This receptor was obtained from a woman aged 25 to 39 with COVID-19, enrolled during active disease. The CDR3 coding sequence is TGTGCCACCGCGATAAGAGACACCGGGGAGCTGTTTTTT. Translating gives CATAIRDTGELFF.